Described below is a single T cell receptor beta chain sequence and its context. The data are from a study of blood T cell repertoires in COVID-19. All enrollees were roughly 18 to 90 years old and from approximately 24 US areas. Clinical history as reported by participants underpinned cohort assignment. Some clones are missing from TCRdb's copy, which holds only in-frame ones; the method was immunoSEQ multiplex PCR. The sample yields fewer than 350,000 clones, more than 75% seen once. The sample was PBMCs or T cells enriched from blood (not recorded which). The receptor comes from an older woman in a cohort exposed to, infected with or recovered from COVID-19 (not recorded which).

The CDR3 DNA is TGTGCCAGCAGCGGACAGCCGGCGAGAGGAAACACCATATATTTT. It codes for CASSGQPARGNTIYF. The chain couples TRBV2 to TRBJ1-3, with D possibly being TRBD1 (6 bases). Trimming shortened V by 6 bases and J by 4 bases, and 16 bases separated the two germline ends. Germline CDR1 and CDR2: SNHLY and FYNNEI. The CDR3 length is 15 residues.